The 6 T cell receptor beta chains in this list originate from one sample, sequenced in a study of spatial heterogeneity in lung cancer. Study-wide results and limits: Counts that tracked tumor mutation counts were those of expanded intratumoral alpha and beta TCRs.

A single record per CDR3 protein comes from TCRdb applying MiXCR to the 5' RACE reads. The sample records about 7,900 distinct CDR3 sequences, less than 8.5% being singletons. Which antigens these TCRs recognize remains unknown. Regarding time point: sample taken at primary tumor resection. This specimen consisted of lung tumor tissue, obtained at surgery. The receptors were gathered from a female donor with early-stage non-small cell lung cancer.

This clonotype was recorded a few times. In a library made to pick up alpha chains, this beta chain is a stray read with a size that means little. The gene calls are TRBV19 and TRBJ1-2, with D tentatively TRBD1 (5 bases). Trimming left V 10 bases short and J 4 bases short, with 13 bases between. CDR1 and CDR2 (germline): LNHDA, SQIVND (reference sequence). CDR3 length: 12 residues. CDR3 region: CATNGGGYGYTF. Written as DNA, the CDR3 is TGTGCCACCAACGGTGGGGGCTATGGCTACACCTTC.

This clonotype is deemed medium-sized. With the library built for alpha chains, this beta chain is off target and its frequency is not meaningful. V is TRBV11-2 and J is TRBJ2-1, with 9 bases aligning to TRBD2. The CDR3 consists of 14 residues. With V trimmed by 3 bases and J by 9 bases, 6 bases remained unmatched. From germline, CDR1 is SGHAT and CDR2 FQNNGV. CDR3 region: CASSFGGRAFEQFF. CDR3 nucleotide sequence: TGTGCCAGCAGCTTCGGCGGGAGGGCCTTTGAGCAGTTCTTC.

This clonotype was seen ten or more times. This beta chain is a stray read from a library made for alpha chains; its abundance is not meaningful. The rearrangement uses TRBV12-2 and TRBJ2-3; the DNA was not compared with TRBD1, the D call given in the table. TRBV12-2 is a documented pseudogene. The CDR3 spans 17 residues. CDR3: CASRRCPGVPSTDTQYF. CDR3 in DNA: TGTGCAAGTCGCCGTTGTCCGGGGGTTCCTAGCACAGATACGCAGTATTTT.

This clonotype showed up many times. A library prepared for alpha chains yielded this beta chain as an off-target read; its size is of little meaning. V is TRBV30 and J is TRBJ1-4, with unresolved D. This CDR3 has 15 residues. The germline V and J ends were trimmed by 0 bases and 1 base, with 9 bases remaining between them. Per the germline V gene, CDR1 is GTSNPN and CDR2 is SVGIG (reference sequence). The CDR3 sequence is CAWSVRAGTNEKLFF. The CDR3 region has the DNA TGTGCCTGGAGTGTACGGGCAGGAACTAATGAAAAACTGTTTTTT.

At least ten counts were recorded for this clonotype. This beta chain lies outside the target of a library built for alpha chains; its clone size means little. CDR3 region: CASSYSFGLHVTEAFF. DNA for the CDR3: TGTGCCAGCAGTTACTCTTTCGGCCTGCACGTCACTGAAGCTTTCTTT. This chain joins TRBV6-5 and TRBJ1-1; D gene unclear. The germline V gene encodes CDR1 MNHEY and CDR2 SVGAGI. This CDR3 contains 16 residues. V lost 0 bases and J 4 bases, leaving 15 bases between the germline ends.

In its sample, this clonotype ranks as medium-sized. This beta chain is a stray read from a library made for alpha chains; its abundance is not meaningful. The rearrangement links TRBV5-1 to TRBJ2-7; D is unresolved. This CDR3 is 13 amino acids long. The ends were cut back, 0 bases at V and 2 bases at J, with 6 bases in the middle. The germline V gene encodes CDR1 SGHRS and CDR2 YFSETQ. CDR3 DNA sequence: TGCGCCAGCAGCTTGGCCCAGGCCTACGAGCAGTACTTC. Its translation is CASSLAQAYEQYF.